This T cell receptor (beta chain) appears in the sequencing data of a study of blood T cells in healthy people across ages. The germline V gene has CDR1 LGHDT and CDR2 YNNKEL (reference sequence). This CDR3 is 16 amino acids long. J was trimmed by 3 bases and V by 2 bases; bases with no gene match: 8. Then a second PCR, running about 6 to 12 cycles, was carried out with a sample-barcoded 5' primer and a J-beta primer mix. Every sample gave at least 3 million paired-end reads containing CDR3. One entry per CDR3 protein results from TCRdb running MiXCR on the 5' RACE reads. This sample has around 1,100,000 distinct CDR3 sequences, with approximately 38% found just once. Findings and caveats of the study: Lack of knowledge of donor CMV status possibly confounded expanded clonotype changes. Diversity estimates drawn from one million T cells were deemed underestimates. Without sorted subsets, naive and antigen-experienced compartments could not be conclusively compared.

In the case of this clonotype: What it binds is unknown.

This TCR was sampled from a young man in good health. The sample comprised blood. This sequence joins TRBV3-1 and TRBJ2-3, with 7 bases that match TRBD2. The CDR3 nucleotides are TGTGCCAGCAGCCAACCACGACTAGCAAGGACAGATACGCAGTATTTT. This encodes CASSQPRLARTDTQYF.